This T cell receptor (beta chain) was captured by sequencing in a study of glioma-infiltrating T cells. This clonotype was counted a few times. V was shortened by 8 bases and J by 0 bases, with 8 bases between the two germline ends. This CDR3 region has 13 residues. Germline V gene lookup returns CDR1 SNHLY and CDR2 FYNNEI. The iRepertoire nested amplicon-rescue multiplex PCR amplified TCR alpha and beta CDR3s from RNA. TCRdb recomputed calls from the multiplex PCR reads with MiXCR, one row per CDR3 protein. The sample shows about 180,000 distinct CDR3 sequences, around 40% of them seen only once. The genes are TRBV2 and TRBJ2-1; D ambiguous. Specimen: glioma tissue, nonneoplastic brain tissue, or PBMCs (not recorded which). The TCR originated in a human donor with low-grade glioma or glioblastoma, undergoing nonglioma brain surgery, or in good health (not recorded which). The CDR3 nucleotides are TGTGCCAGCGGTGGGCGCTCCTACAATGAGCAGTTCTTC. Translating gives CASGGRSYNEQFF.